The source of this T cell receptor (beta chain) is a study of identifying expanded T cells in peripheral blood. Whole-study findings and limits: Two-week clone count variance significantly increased as total template count grew. Approximately 1.1 clones differed between technical replicates, versus about 16 and 19 over time.

This clone was recorded once. Its antigen is not known. Assay used: immunoSEQ multiplex PCR; TCRdb lists only in-frame clones, some missing. The sample contains about 130,000 clones, 86% of which appear only once. During the collection period, no donor immune events like infections were recorded. The sequence was obtained from a person aged 18-69 years in good health. The sample comprised blood.

The CDR3 DNA follows: TGTGCCAGCAGCTTAGATACAGGGAAGCCAGTCACCATATATTTT. Its translation is CASSLDTGKPVTIYF. The chain employs TRBV7-8 and TRBJ1-3; tentatively, D is TRBD1 (6 bases). With 1 base removed from V and 9 bases from J, the gap between germline ends came to 16 bases. The CDR3 is 15 amino acids. Germline V gene data show CDR1 as SGHVS and CDR2 as FQNEAQ.